This T cell receptor beta chain was found in a study of blood T cell repertoires in COVID-19. Study information: Sites in the United States, Italy and Spain provided acute and convalescent COVID-19 samples.

From germline, CDR1 is SGHNT and CDR2 YYREEE (reference sequence). This CDR3 comprises 16 residues. The ends were cut back, 5 bases at V and 0 bases at J, with 18 bases in the middle. Repertoires were generated with immunoSEQ multiplex PCR, while TCRdb's copy carries only in-frame clones and drops some. This repertoire shows approximately 230,000 clones, about 85% found once; its top ten account for roughly 3%. The sequenced sample consisted of peripheral blood. The V call is TRBV5-4, the J call TRBJ2-7; D is perhaps TRBD2 (5 bases). This sequence was found in a young man with active or convalescent COVID-19. CDR3 protein: CASSYGVSASSYEQYF. Here the CDR3 DNA reads TGTGCCAGCAGTTACGGGGTGAGCGCGAGCTCCTACGAGCAGTACTTC.